This entry concerns a single T cell receptor beta chain. Antigen: not known. These data are taken from a study of early T cells in non-severe SARS-CoV-2 infection. The overall study: It was bulk RNA from unsorted whole blood that was sequenced, and the chains were unpaired.

Study-level points and caveats: VDJdb matching, biased toward anti-spike CD8 responses, missed private and CD4 specificities.

Researchers tagged individual cDNA molecules with unique molecular identifiers. TCRdb re-called the 5' RACE reads through MiXCR, storing one row per CDR3 protein. The sample yields some 56,000 distinct CDR3 sequences, about 15% seen once. Germline CDR1 reads MDHEN; CDR2 reads SYDVKM. With 2 bases removed from V and 10 bases from J, the gap between germline ends came to 18 bases. CDR3 length: 15 amino acids. The chain has TRBV28 and TRBJ2-1; D remains unclear. This sample comprised whole blood, obtained at baseline. The TCR was taken from an adult who was a healthcare worker with PCR-confirmed SARS-CoV-2 infection or an uninfected control (not recorded which). CDR3 nucleotide sequence: TGTGCCAGCAGTTTAGGGTCGATAGGGAAACGGGAGCAGTTCTTC. As protein: CASSLGSIGKREQFF.